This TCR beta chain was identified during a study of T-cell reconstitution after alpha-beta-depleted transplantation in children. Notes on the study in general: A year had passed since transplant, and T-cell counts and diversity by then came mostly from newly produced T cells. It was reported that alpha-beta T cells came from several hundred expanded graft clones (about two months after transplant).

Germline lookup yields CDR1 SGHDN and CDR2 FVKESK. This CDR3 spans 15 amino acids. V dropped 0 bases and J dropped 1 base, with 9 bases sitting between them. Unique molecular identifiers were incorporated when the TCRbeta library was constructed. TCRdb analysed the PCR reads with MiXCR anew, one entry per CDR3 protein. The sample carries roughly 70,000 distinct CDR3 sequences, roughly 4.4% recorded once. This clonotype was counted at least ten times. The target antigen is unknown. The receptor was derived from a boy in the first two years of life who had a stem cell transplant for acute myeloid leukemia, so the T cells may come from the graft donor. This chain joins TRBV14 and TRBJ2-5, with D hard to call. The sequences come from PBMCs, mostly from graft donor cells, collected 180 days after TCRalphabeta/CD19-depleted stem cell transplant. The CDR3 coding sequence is TGTGCCAGCAGCCAAGATGGTTACAGCCAAGAGACCCAGTACTTC. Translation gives CASSQDGYSQETQYF.